Presented here are 10 T cell receptor beta chains from one specimen sequenced in a study of cytomegalovirus exposure and HLA in healthy donors. It was with 60 Vbeta and 13 Jbeta primers that the PCR ran. Sequencing used immunoSEQ multiplex PCR; TCRdb keeps in-frame clones, though not all of them. This table has some 150,000 clones, around 69% appearing once. The sample comprised PBMCs. The receptors shown here come from a woman aged 25 to 39 in good health and CMV-seronegative.

The chain combines TRBV4-3 with TRBJ2-1; TRBD1 aligns across 12 bases. Germline CDR1 LGHNA, CDR2 YSLEER. This CDR3 contains 17 residues. Trimming at V came to 2 bases and at J to 7 bases, leaving 9 bases not matched to a gene. This CDR3 reads CASSQQRDRGRFNEQFF. CDR3 sequence (DNA): TGCGCCAGCAGCCAACAACGGGACAGGGGGCGATTTAATGAGCAGTTCTTC.

J is TRBJ1-2 and V is TRBV6-1; D remains ambiguous. Trimming took 4 bases from V and 2 from J, leaving 8 bases between them. The CDR3 has 13 amino acids. Germline V gene sequence: CDR1 MNHNS, CDR2 SASEGT. The CDR3 loop is CASSVDFNYGYTF. The CDR3 DNA is TGTGCCAGCAGTGTAGACTTCAACTATGGCTACACCTTC.

The chain couples TRBV28 to TRBJ2-7; weak D call: TRBD1 (5 bases). Trimming pared 5 bases from V and 1 base from J, leaving 12 bases between. This CDR3 region has 14 residues. Germline values: CDR1 MDHEN, CDR2 SYDVKM. CDR3 loop: CASSLRVGSYEQYF. DNA of the CDR3: TGTGCCAGCAGTCTCAGGGTGGGGTCCTACGAGCAGTACTTC.

V is TRBV7-6 and J is TRBJ2-7; TRBD1 aligns across 8 bases. Germline CDR1 is SGHVS and CDR2 is FNYEAQ. This CDR3 comprises 15 residues. V lost 4 bases and J lost 4; bases outside the gene matches: 9. The DNA for the CDR3 is TGTGCCAGCAGCTCCCTACCCGGACAGGGTTACGAGCAGTACTTC. As protein: CASSSLPGQGYEQYF.

The rearrangement uses TRBV18 and TRBJ2-2; D is uncertain. The germline V and J ends were trimmed by 3 bases and 1 base, with 6 bases remaining between them. The CDR3 is 14 residues long. The germline CDR1 and CDR2 sequences are KGHSH and LQKENI. In DNA, the CDR3 is TGTGCCAGCTCACCCCAGTGGAACACCGGGGAGCTGTTTTTT. Translation: CASSPQWNTGELFF.

The chain uses TRBV7-2 and TRBJ1-2, with D unclear. Germline CDR1 reads SGHTA; CDR2 reads FQGNSA. The CDR3 has 12 amino acids. Trimming stripped 1 base from V and 14 bases from J, with 14 bases between. In DNA form, the CDR3 reads TGTGCCAGCAGCTTAGGAAGGCAGGCTGCTACCTTC. It codes for CASSLGRQAATF.

The chain joins TRBV7-2 to TRBJ2-7, with 7 positions matching TRBD2. The CDR3 loop spans 14 amino acids. The junction had 9 bases not matched to a gene; V was cut back by 5 bases and J by 5 bases. The germline gives CDR1 SGHTA, CDR2 FQGNSA. The CDR3 spells CASSGWGEGHEQYF. In nucleotides, the CDR3 is TGTGCCAGCAGCGGATGGGGGGAGGGCCACGAGCAGTACTTC.

This chain uses TRBV28 with TRBJ2-7; D perhaps matches TRBD1 (6 bases). The ends were cut back, 6 bases at V and 0 bases at J, with 12 bases in the middle. The CDR3 runs to 14 residues. From germline, CDR1 is MDHEN and CDR2 SYDVKM. The CDR3 DNA is TGTGCCAGCAGGTGGACAGTGCTCTCCTACGAGCAGTACTTC. It yields the protein CASRWTVLSYEQYF.

This clone was seen more than once but under ten times. V and J are TRBV27 and TRBJ2-7; weak D call: TRBD1 (5 bases). Germline values: CDR1 MNHEY, CDR2 SMNVEV (reference sequence). CDR3 length: 14 amino acids. Trimming took off 3 bases at V and 0 bases at J, with 9 bases between the two ends. CDR3 in DNA: TGTGCCAGCAGTTTTAGGACAAGCTCCTACGAGCAGTACTTC. It codes for CASSFRTSSYEQYF.

The V call is TRBV2, the J call TRBJ1-1; possible D gene TRBD1, 5 bases. Germline V gene data show CDR1 as SNHLY and CDR2 as FYNNEI. Trimming stripped 6 bases from V and 1 base from J, with 12 bases between. CDR3 length: 14 residues. CDR3 nucleotide sequence: TGTGCCAGCAGCGAGCTTACAGGGAACACTGAAGCTTTCTTT. It codes for CASSELTGNTEAFF.